The 8 T cell receptor beta chains reported below all come from one sample, sequenced in a study of tumor-infiltrating lymphocytes in primary liver carcinoma (dated by TCRdb to 2017 to 2019). The data were produced on an Illumina HiSeq 2500. Starting from approximately 500 ng total RNA, TCRbeta-specific cDNA was produced by reverse transcription with a constant-region primer and ProtoScript II reverse transcriptase. Construction of the TCRbeta libraries relied on three nested rounds of multiplex PCR, following a slightly modified ARM-PCR procedure. Each of the first two PCR rounds ran for around 10 cycles using multiplex TRBV1-TRBV30 forward primers together with a Cbeta reverse primer. TCRdb passed the public sequencing reads through fastp at Q25 and MiXCR, retaining productive beta sequences. All rows with the same CDR3 protein become a single entry with the most common DNA and genes. This sample comprises 300,000 to 350,000 distinct CDR3 sequences, nearly 60% of them detected only once. Around 15% of the sample is taken by the ten largest.

Blood RNA was extracted from unsorted whole blood with TRIzol reagent; germline DNA came from the DNeasy Blood & Tissue kit. Source material: peripheral blood. Receptors were obtained from a woman under 40 with primary liver carcinoma and hepatitis B virus infection.

Note on this clonotype: A much larger clonotype is one base distant, so this may be a read error. The gene calls are TRBV6-5 and TRBJ2-7, with 9 bases fitting TRBD1. After removal of 2 bases from V and 12 bases from J, the junction contained 8 bases not matched to a gene. CDR3 length: 13 residues. The germline V gene has CDR1 MNHEY and CDR2 SVGAGI. This chain's CDR3 is CASSYPGTGPRYF. CDR3 DNA sequence: TGTGCCAGCAGTTACCCGGGGACAGGGCCCAGGTACTTC.

This clonotype was counted many times. This chain connects TRBV29-1 to TRBJ2-7; TRBD2 aligns across 7 bases. The germline CDR1 and CDR2 sequences are SQVTM and ANQGSEA. The junction had 11 bases not matched to a gene; V was cut back by 3 bases and J by 6 bases. This CDR3 comprises 14 residues. The CDR3 loop is CSVERAGARVEQYF. CDR3 nucleotide sequence: TGCAGCGTTGAGCGGGCGGGAGCTCGGGTCGAGCAGTACTTC.

On this clonotype itself: The junction departs from germline at one end; a sequencing error may be responsible. The genes are TRBV4-3 and TRBJ2-1; D is possibly TRBD2 (7 bases). The germline CDR1 and CDR2 sequences are LGHNA and YSLEER. The CDR3 has 16 residues. The CDR3, as DNA: TGCGCCAGCAGCCAGAGACTAGTGGGGGGGCCCGATGAGCTGTTCTTC. Translation gives CASSQRLVGGPDELFF.

This clonotype was seen only a few times. J is TRBJ2-1 and V is TRBV5-1; D possibly corresponds to TRBD2 (5 bases). Germline lookup yields CDR1 SGHRS and CDR2 YFSETQ. V gave up 0 bases and J gave up 9 bases, with 16 bases separating them. The CDR3 has 15 residues. As DNA, the CDR3 is TGCGCCAGCAGCTTGGTCCTCTCTAATCGGGGTGAGCAGTTCTTC. This encodes CASSLVLSNRGEQFF. The variable domain in full, with the rest retrieved from reference TRBV5-1 and TRBJ2-1, is KAGVTQTPRYLIKTRGQQVTLSCSPISGHRSVSWYQQTPGQGLQFLFEYFSETQRNKGNFPGRFSGRQFSNSRSEMNVSTLELGDSALYLCASSLVLSNRGEQFFGPGTRLTVL.

The chain carries TRBV12-3 or TRBV12-4 and TRBJ2-3, with D perhaps matching TRBD1 (5 bases). V gave up 11 bases and J gave up 3 bases, with 18 bases separating them. CDR3 length: 14 amino acids. The chain's CDR3 is CADRTGGATDTQYF. The DNA for the CDR3 is TGTGCCGACAGAACGGGTGGGGCAACAGATACGCAGTATTTT.

A remark on this clonotype: In this CDR3 the conserved last residue, phenylalanine or tryptophan, is missing, so a read error is likely. The chain recombines TRBV5-4 with TRBJ2-1, with a possible D match to TRBD1 (6 bases). Germline CDR1 is SGHNT and CDR2 is YYREEE (reference sequence). CDR3 length: 15 amino acids. Here the CDR3 reads CASSFTGLGNNEQFL. CDR3 nucleotide sequence: TGTGCCAGCAGCTTCACAGGGTTGGGGAACAATGAACAGTTCCTC.

This chain uses TRBV6-5 with TRBJ2-3; no reliable D call. Germline loops: CDR1 MNHEY, CDR2 SVGAGI. This CDR3 has 19 amino acids. Trimming took 2 bases from V and 2 from J, leaving 23 bases between them. CDR3 loop: CASSYRTPLSGSNTDTQYF. CDR3 nucleotide sequence: TGTGCCAGCAGTTACCGTACTCCCCTCTCAGGTTCTAACACAGATACGCAGTATTTT.

Details on this clonotype: This could be a read error, since a much larger clone is one nucleotide away. The J gene is TRBJ2-5, the V gene TRBV10-3; 8 bases agree with TRBD1. From germline, CDR1 is ENHRY and CDR2 SYGVKD. The CDR3 contains 13 residues. In DNA form, the CDR3 reads TGTGCCATCAGGGGACAGGTCCAAGAGACCCAGTGCTTC. Amino acid sequence: CAIRGQVQETQCF.